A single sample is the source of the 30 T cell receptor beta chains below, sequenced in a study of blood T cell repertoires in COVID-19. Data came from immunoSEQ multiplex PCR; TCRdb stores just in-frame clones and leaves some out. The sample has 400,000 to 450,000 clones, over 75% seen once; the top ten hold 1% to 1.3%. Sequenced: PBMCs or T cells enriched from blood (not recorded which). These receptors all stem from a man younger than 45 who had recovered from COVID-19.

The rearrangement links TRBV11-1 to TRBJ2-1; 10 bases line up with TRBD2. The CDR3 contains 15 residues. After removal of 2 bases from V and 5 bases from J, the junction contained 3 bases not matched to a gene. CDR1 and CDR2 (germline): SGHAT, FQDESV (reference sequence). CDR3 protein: CASSLSAGGHNEQFF. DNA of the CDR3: TGTGCCAGCAGCTTATCAGCGGGAGGGCACAATGAGCAGTTCTTC.

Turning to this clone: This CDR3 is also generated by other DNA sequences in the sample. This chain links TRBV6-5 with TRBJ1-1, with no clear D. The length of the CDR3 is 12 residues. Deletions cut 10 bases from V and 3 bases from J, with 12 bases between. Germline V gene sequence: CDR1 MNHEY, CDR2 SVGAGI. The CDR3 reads CAIDRVYTEAFF. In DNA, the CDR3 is TGTGCCATAGACCGGGTATACACTGAAGCTTTCTTT.

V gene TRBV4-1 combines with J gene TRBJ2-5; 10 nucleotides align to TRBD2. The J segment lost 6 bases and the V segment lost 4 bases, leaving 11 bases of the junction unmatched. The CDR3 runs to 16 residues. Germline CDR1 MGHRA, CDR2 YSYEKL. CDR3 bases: TGCGCCAGCAGCCCTCCTGGACTAGCGGATTGGCAGACCCAGTACTTC. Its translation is CASSPPGLADWQTQYF.

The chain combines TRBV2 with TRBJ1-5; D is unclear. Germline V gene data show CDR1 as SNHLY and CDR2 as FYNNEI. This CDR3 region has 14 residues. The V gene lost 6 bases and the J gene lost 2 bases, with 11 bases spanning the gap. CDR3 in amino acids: CASSGYRGNQPQHF. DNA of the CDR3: TGTGCCAGCAGCGGATACAGAGGCAATCAGCCCCAGCATTTT. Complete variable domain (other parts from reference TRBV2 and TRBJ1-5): EPEVTQTPSHQVTQMGQEVILRCVPISNHLYFYWYRQILGQKVEFLVSFYNNEISEKSEIFDDQFSVERPDGSNFTLKIRSTKLEDSAMYFCASSGYRGNQPQHFGDGTRLSIL.

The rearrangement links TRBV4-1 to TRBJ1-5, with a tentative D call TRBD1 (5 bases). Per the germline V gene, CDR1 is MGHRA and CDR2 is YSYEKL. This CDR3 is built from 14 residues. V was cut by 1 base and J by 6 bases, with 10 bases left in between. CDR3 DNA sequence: TGCGCCAGCAGCCAAGGGGGGGGAGGTCAGCCCCAGCATTTT. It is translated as CASSQGGGGQPQHF.

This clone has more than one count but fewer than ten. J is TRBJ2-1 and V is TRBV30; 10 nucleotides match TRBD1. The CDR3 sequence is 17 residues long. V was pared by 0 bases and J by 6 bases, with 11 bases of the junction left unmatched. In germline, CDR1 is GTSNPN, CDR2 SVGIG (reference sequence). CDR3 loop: CAWSVRFRQGALNEQFF. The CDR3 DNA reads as TGTGCCTGGAGTGTAAGATTCCGACAGGGGGCGCTCAATGAGCAGTTCTTC.

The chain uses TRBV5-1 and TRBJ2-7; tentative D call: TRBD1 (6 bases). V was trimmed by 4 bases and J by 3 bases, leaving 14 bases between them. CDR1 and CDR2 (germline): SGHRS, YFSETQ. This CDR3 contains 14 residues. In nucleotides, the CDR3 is TGCGCCAGCAGCACTGGACAGAATATCTACGAGCAGTACTTC. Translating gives CASSTGQNIYEQYF.

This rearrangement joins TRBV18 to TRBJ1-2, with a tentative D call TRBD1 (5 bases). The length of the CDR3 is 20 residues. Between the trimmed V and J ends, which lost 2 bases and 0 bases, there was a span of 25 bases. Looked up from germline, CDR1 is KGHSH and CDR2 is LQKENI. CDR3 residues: CASSPIAGPLLSPPNYGYTF. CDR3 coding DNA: TGTGCCAGCTCACCAATCGCAGGGCCGCTGCTATCGCCACCTAACTATGGCTACACCTTC.

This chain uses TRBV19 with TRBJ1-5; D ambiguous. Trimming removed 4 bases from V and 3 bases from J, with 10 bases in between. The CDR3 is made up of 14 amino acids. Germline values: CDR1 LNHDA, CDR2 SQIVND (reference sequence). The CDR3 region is CASSSPGINQPQHF. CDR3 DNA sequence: TGTGCCAGTAGTAGCCCGGGGATCAATCAGCCCCAGCATTTT. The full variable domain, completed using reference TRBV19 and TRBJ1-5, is DGGITQSPKYLFRKEGQNVTLSCEQNLNHDAMYWYRQDPGQGLRLIYYSQIVNDFQKGDIAEGYSVSREKKESFPLTVTSAQKNPTAFYLCASSSPGINQPQHFGDGTRLSIL.

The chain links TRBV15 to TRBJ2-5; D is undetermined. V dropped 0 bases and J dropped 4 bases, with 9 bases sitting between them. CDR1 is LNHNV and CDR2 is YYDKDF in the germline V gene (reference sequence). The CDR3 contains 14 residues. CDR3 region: CATSRDAVAETQYF. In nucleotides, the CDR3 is TGTGCCACCAGCAGAGATGCGGTAGCAGAGACCCAGTACTTC. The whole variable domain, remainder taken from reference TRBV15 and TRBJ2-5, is DAMVIQNPRYQVTQFGKPVTLSCSQTLNHNVMYWYQQKSSQAPKLLFHYYDKDFNNEADTPDNFQSRRPNTSFCFLDIRSPGLGDTAMYLCATSRDAVAETQYFGPGTRLLVL.

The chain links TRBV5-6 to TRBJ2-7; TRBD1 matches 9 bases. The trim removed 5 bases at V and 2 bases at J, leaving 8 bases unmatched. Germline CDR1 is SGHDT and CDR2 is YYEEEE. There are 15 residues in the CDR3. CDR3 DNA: TGTGCCAGCAGGGGATATGGGACAGGGCCCTACGAGCAGTACTTC. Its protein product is CASRGYGTGPYEQYF.

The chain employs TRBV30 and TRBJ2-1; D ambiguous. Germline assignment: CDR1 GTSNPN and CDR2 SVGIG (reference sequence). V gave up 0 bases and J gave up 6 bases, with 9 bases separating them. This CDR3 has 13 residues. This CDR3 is CAWSVITGNEQFF. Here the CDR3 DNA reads TGTGCCTGGAGTGTAATTACGGGCAATGAGCAGTTCTTC.

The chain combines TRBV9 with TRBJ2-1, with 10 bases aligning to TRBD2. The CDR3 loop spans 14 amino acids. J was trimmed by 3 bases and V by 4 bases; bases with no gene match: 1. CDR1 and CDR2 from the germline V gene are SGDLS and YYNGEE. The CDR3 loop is CASSPSGSYNEQFF. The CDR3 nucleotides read TGTGCCAGCAGCCCTAGCGGGAGCTACAATGAGCAGTTCTTC. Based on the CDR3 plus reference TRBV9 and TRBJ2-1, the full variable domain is DSGVTQTPKHLITATGQRVTLRCSPRSGDLSVYWYQQSLDQGLQFLIQYYNGEERAKGNILERFSAQQFPDLHSELNLSSLELGDSALYFCASSPSGSYNEQFFGPGTRLTVL.

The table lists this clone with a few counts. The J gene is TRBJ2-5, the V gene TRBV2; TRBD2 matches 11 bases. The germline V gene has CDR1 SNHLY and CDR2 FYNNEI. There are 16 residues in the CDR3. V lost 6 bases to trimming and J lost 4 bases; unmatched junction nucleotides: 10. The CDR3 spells CASSDGTSGVGETQYF. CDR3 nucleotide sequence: TGTGCCAGCAGCGACGGGACTAGCGGAGTGGGAGAGACCCAGTACTTC.

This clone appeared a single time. The CDR3 nucleotides read TGTGCCAGCTCACCCGCTGGGACTAGCGGGAACCAAGAGACCCAGTACTTC. Encoded protein: CASSPAGTSGNQETQYF. V usage is TRBV18 and J usage is TRBJ2-5, with TRBD2 identical over 13 bases. Losses at the gene ends were 3 bases for V and 0 bases for J; bases not matched to a gene: 4. CDR3 length equals 17 residues. The germline V gene encodes CDR1 KGHSH and CDR2 LQKENI.

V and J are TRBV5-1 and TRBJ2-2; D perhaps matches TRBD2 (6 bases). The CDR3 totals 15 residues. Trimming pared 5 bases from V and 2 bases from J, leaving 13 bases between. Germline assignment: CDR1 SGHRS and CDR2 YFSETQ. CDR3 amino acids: CASRSGTPNTGELFF. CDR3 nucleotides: TGCGCCAGCAGGTCTGGGACTCCCAACACCGGGGAGCTGTTTTTT. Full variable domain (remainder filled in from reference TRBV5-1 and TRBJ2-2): KAGVTQTPRYLIKTRGQQVTLSCSPISGHRSVSWYQQTPGQGLQFLFEYFSETQRNKGNFPGRFSGRQFSNSRSEMNVSTLELGDSALYLCASRSGTPNTGELFFGEGSRLTVL.

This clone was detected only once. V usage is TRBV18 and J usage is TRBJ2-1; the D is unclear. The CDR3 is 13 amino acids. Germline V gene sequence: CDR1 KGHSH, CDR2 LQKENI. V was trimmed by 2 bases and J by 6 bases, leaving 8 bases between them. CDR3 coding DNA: TGTGCCAGCTCACCAGGGCAGACCAATGAGCAGTTCTTC. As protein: CASSPGQTNEQFF. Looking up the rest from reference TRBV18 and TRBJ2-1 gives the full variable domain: NAGVMQNPRHLVRRRGQEARLRCSPMKGHSHVYWYRQLPEEGLKFMVYLQKENIIDESGMPKERFSAEFPKEGPSILRIQQVVRGDSAAYFCASSPGQTNEQFFGPGTRLTVL.

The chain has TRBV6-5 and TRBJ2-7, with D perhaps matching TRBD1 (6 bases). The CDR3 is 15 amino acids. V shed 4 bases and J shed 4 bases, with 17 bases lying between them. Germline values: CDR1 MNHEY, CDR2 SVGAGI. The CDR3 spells CASSFAGALGYEQYF. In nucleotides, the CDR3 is TGTGCCAGCAGTTTTGCAGGGGCCTTGGGGTACGAGCAGTACTTC.

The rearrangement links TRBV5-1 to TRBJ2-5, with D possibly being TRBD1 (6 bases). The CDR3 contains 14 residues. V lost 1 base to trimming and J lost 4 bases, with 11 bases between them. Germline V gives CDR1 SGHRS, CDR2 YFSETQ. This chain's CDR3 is CASSLSTGTETQYF. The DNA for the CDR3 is TGCGCCAGCAGCTTGAGTACAGGGACAGAGACCCAGTACTTC.

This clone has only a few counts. The CDR3 DNA sequence: TGTGCCATCAGTGACTTGGGACAGGAGACTGAAGCTTTCTTT. Translated: CAISDLGQETEAFF. V gene TRBV10-3 combines with J gene TRBJ1-1; 8 nucleotides line up with TRBD1. This CDR3 has 14 amino acids. Trimming cost V 3 bases and J 5 bases; bases outside gene matches: 5. From germline, CDR1 is ENHRY and CDR2 SYGVKD.

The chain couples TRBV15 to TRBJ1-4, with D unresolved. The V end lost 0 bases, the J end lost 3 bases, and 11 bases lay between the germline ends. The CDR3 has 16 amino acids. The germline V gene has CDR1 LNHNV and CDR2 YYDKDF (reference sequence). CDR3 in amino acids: CATSRDLSFSNEKLFF. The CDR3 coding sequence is TGTGCCACCAGCAGAGATCTGAGCTTTTCTAATGAAAAACTGTTTTTT.

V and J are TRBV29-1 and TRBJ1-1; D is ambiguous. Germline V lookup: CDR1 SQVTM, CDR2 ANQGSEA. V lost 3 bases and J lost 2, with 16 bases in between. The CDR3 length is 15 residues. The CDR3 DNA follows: TGCAGCGTTGATACGCCCGGGTCCCATAACACTGAAGCTTTCTTT. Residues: CSVDTPGSHNTEAFF.

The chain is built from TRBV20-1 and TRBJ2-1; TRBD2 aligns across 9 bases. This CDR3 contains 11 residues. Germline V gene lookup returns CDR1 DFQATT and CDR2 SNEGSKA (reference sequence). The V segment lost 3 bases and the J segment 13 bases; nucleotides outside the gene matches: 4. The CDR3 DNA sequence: TGCAGTGCTAGGTTAGCGGGAGATCAGTTCTTC. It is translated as CSARLAGDQFF.

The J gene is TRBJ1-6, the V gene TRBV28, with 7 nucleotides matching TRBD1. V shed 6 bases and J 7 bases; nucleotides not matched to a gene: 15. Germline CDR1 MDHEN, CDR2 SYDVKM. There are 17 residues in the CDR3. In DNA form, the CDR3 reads TGTGCCAGCAGCCTAACAGGGGCCCGGCGTCGCAATTCACCCCTCCACTTT. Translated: CASSLTGARRRNSPLHF.

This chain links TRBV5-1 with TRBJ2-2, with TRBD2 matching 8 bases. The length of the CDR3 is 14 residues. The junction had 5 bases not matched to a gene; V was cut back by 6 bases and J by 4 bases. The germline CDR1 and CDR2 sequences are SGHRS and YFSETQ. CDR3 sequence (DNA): TGCGCCAGCACTTCGGGGGGGTCCACCGGGGAGCTGTTTTTT. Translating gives CASTSGGSTGELFF.

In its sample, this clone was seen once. The CDR3 DNA reads as TGTGCCATCAGGTCGACAGGGGGCGCTGAAGCTTTCTTT. Amino acids: CAIRSTGGAEAFF. The chain carries TRBV10-3 and TRBJ1-1; TRBD1 agrees at 10 bases. There are 13 residues in the CDR3. CDR1 and CDR2 (germline): ENHRY, SYGVKD. Unmatched junction bases numbered 4, after V lost 6 bases and J lost 6 bases.

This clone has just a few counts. DNA for the CDR3: TGTGCCAGCAGTGAAATAATATGGTCCACTGAGCTGTTTTTT. Its protein product is CASSEIIWSTELFF. J is TRBJ2-2 and V is TRBV6-1; D is uncertain. CDR1 and CDR2 from the germline V gene are MNHNS and SASEGT. The V end was cut by 2 bases, the J end by 11 bases, with 15 bases between. The CDR3 is made up of 14 amino acids.

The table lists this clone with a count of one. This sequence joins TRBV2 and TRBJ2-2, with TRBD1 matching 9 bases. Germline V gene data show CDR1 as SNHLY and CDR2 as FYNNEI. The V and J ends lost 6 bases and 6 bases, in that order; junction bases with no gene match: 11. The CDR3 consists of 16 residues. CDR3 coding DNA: TGTGCCAGCAGGGGCGCCGGGACAGGGCTGGCCGGGGAGCTGTTTTTT. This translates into CASRGAGTGLAGELFF.

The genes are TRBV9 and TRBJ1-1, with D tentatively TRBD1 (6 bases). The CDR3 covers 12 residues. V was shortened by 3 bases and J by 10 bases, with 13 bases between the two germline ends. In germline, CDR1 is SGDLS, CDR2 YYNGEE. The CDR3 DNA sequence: TGTGCCAGCAGCGCCCCAGGGGCCGCAGCTTTCTTT. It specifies CASSAPGAAAFF.

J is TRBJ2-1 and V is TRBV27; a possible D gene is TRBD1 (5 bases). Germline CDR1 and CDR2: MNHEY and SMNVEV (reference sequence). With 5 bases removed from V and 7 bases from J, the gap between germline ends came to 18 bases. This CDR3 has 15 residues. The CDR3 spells CASSPTVNGRNEQFF. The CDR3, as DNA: TGTGCCAGCAGTCCGACAGTCAACGGCAGGAATGAGCAGTTCTTC.